This T cell receptor beta chain was captured by sequencing in a study of cytomegalovirus exposure and HLA in healthy donors. The length of the CDR3 is 14 residues. Trimming at V came to 4 bases and at J to 1 base, leaving 0 bases not matched to a gene. Per germline, CDR1 MRHNA and CDR2 SNTAGT. The primer mix had 60 Vbeta and 13 Jbeta primers. Measured with immunoSEQ multiplex PCR; TCRdb has only the in-frame clones, and not every one. The sample consists of some 140,000 clones, 70% to 80% of them appearing once. The source of this sequence is a young man in good health and CMV-seropositive. This rearrangement joins TRBV6-4 to TRBJ2-3, with TRBD2 matching 9 bases. The specimen sequenced was PBMCs. The CDR3 DNA reads as TGTGCCAGCAGTGTAGCGGGAGGCACAGATACGCAGTATTTT. This encodes CASSVAGGTDTQYF.